These 8 T cell receptor beta chains came from one sample sequenced in a study of vaccination and CD4 T cells after COVID-19. Time point of the sample: late sampling 161 to 241 days after vaccination in a few convalescent patients. Treatment: roughly 10-day PBMC culture with coronavirus spike peptide pools or control peptides (ViraFEST assay). Sequencing of cultured CD4+ T cell DNA used the Oncomine TCR Beta short-read assay. Each CDR3 protein is one row after TCRdb ran MiXCR on the PCR reads. The repertoire includes about 17,000 distinct CDR3 sequences, roughly half of them detected once, and under 15% sits in the top ten. These receptors' targets are unknown. The material was CD4+ T cells from blood, cultured in vitro, obtained about 7 months after SARS-CoV-2 vaccination. The receptors originated from a human donor who had recovered from COVID-19.

The V and J genes are TRBV20-1 and TRBJ2-2; D gene ambiguous. CDR1 and CDR2 from the germline V gene are DFQATT and SNEGSKA (reference sequence). V was shortened by 0 bases and J by 5 bases, with 13 bases between the two germline ends. This CDR3 has 15 amino acids. The CDR3 sequence is CSARDRAVYTGELFF. The CDR3 coding sequence is TGCAGTGCTAGAGATCGGGCAGTCTATACCGGGGAGCTGTTTTTT.

V and J are TRBV20-1 and TRBJ2-2, with 13 bases fitting TRBD2. This CDR3 has 19 amino acids. The germline CDR1 and CDR2 sequences are DFQATT and SNEGSKA (reference sequence). Germline trimming cut 2 bases from V and 4 bases from J; bases unmatched to any gene: 13. The CDR3 region is CSARPRRSGTSGITGELFF. For the CDR3, the DNA is TGCAGTGCTAGACCCAGGAGGTCGGGGACTAGCGGGATCACCGGGGAGCTGTTTTTT.

This clonotype was seen a few times. The chain combines TRBV19 with TRBJ2-3; no reliable D call. Per germline, CDR1 LNHDA and CDR2 SQIVND (reference sequence). The length of the CDR3 is 16 residues. V dropped 3 bases and J dropped 2 bases, with 15 bases sitting between them. This CDR3 reads CASSIKDLGLTDTQYF. The CDR3 bases are TGTGCCAGTAGTATTAAGGACCTAGGCCTCACAGATACGCAGTATTTT. Complete variable domain (other parts from reference TRBV19 and TRBJ2-3): DGGITQSPKYLFRKEGQNVTLSCEQNLNHDAMYWYRQDPGQGLRLIYYSQIVNDFQKGDIAEGYSVSREKKESFPLTVTSAQKNPTAFYLCASSIKDLGLTDTQYFGPGTRLTVL.

The rearrangement links TRBV7-3 to TRBJ1-1; D ambiguous. The CDR3 has 13 residues. Trimming stripped 3 bases from V and 3 bases from J, with 8 bases between. Looked up from germline, CDR1 is SGHTA and CDR2 is FQGTGA. CDR3 in DNA: TGTGCCAGCAGCTTCGTTGGGGACACTGAAGCTTTCTTT. Translation gives CASSFVGDTEAFF.

J is TRBJ1-2 and V is TRBV6-1, with 10 nucleotides matching TRBD1. The V gene end was trimmed by 6 bases and the J gene end by 8 bases; junction bases not matched to a gene: 12. The CDR3 runs to 15 residues. Germline V CDR1 and CDR2: MNHNS, SASEGT. The CDR3 nucleotides are TGTGCCAGCAGCCGAGACAGGGGGCCACATGGGGGCTACACCTTC. Its translation is CASSRDRGPHGGYTF.

This clonotype was seen only a few times. The V gene is TRBV7-6, the J gene TRBJ2-6; D is undetermined. The CDR3 has 17 residues. Between the trimmed V and J ends, which lost 1 base and 0 bases, there was a span of 10 bases. Germline CDR1 reads SGHVS; CDR2 reads FNYEAQ. As DNA, the CDR3 is TGTGCCAGCAGCTTAGTTGTACCGAGCTCTGGGGCCAACGTCCTGACTTTC. Translation gives CASSLVVPSSGANVLTF.

This rearrangement joins TRBV20-1 to TRBJ2-7, with 8 bases identical to TRBD2. This CDR3 is built from 15 residues. Per germline, CDR1 DFQATT and CDR2 SNEGSKA (reference sequence). The ends lost 0 bases at V and 1 base at J; junction bases unmatched: 5. The CDR3 loop is CSARDSSGVSYEQYF. DNA for the CDR3: TGCAGTGCTAGAGACAGTAGCGGGGTTTCCTACGAGCAGTACTTC.

This clonotype has more than one count but fewer than ten. The rearrangement joins TRBV6-1 to TRBJ1-2; D remains unclear. This CDR3 is built from 13 residues. V was trimmed by 7 bases and J by 6 bases, leaving 15 bases between them. From germline, CDR1 is MNHNS and CDR2 SASEGT. CDR3 bases: TGTGCCAGCACCTACACCAGCGAGAATGGCTACACCTTC. This gives the protein CASTYTSENGYTF.